This T cell receptor beta chain was documented in a study of cytomegalovirus exposure and HLA in healthy donors. This clone occurred a few times. Its specificity is unknown. V shed 6 bases and J 7 bases; nucleotides not matched to a gene: 6. The CDR3 length is 14 residues. Looked up from germline, CDR1 is SEHNR and CDR2 is FQNEAQ (reference sequence). General study findings and limits: In a later analysis, at a false discovery rate of 0.05, about 15,000 TCR beta sequences were associated with HLA alleles. Diagnosis of cytomegalovirus status made by the classifier reportedly showed high specificity and sensitivity. The study reported that TCR beta sequences accurately predicted HLA-A and HLA-B alleles in most subjects.

The PCR employed 60 Vbeta primers together with 13 Jbeta primers. The method was immunoSEQ multiplex PCR; TCRdb's version includes in-frame clones alone and lacks a portion of them. This sample has hundreds of thousands of clones, with more than 65% found just once. This clonotype was sampled from a woman aged 30 to 39 in good health and CMV-seronegative. The chain is built from TRBV7-9 and TRBJ2-2; 9 nucleotides align to TRBD1. Material for sequencing was PBMCs. CDR3 protein: CASREGTGIGELFF. The CDR3 bases are TGTGCCAGCAGGGAAGGGACAGGGATCGGGGAGCTGTTTTTT.